Presented here are 6 T cell receptor beta chains from one specimen sequenced in a study of vaccination and CD4 T cells after COVID-19. Their specific antigens are unknown. Regarding treatment: roughly 10-day PBMC culture with coronavirus spike peptide pools or control peptides (ViraFEST assay). Cultured CD4+ T-cell DNA underwent Oncomine TCR Beta short-read sequencing. TCRdb re-analysed the PCR reads in MiXCR, keeping a single row per CDR3 protein. The sample lists 9,500 to 14,000 distinct CDR3 sequences; around 47% were seen once. The sequenced sample was CD4+ T cells from blood, cultured in vitro. The receptors shown here come from a human donor who had recovered from COVID-19.

This clonotype showed up just a few times. The CDR3 DNA follows: TGTGCCAGCTCTATTAGGCCGGCGGGGGGGGCAGATACGCAGTATTTT. It encodes CASSIRPAGGADTQYF. The chain recombines TRBV7-2 with TRBJ2-3; 9 nucleotides line up with TRBD2. Germline lookup yields CDR1 SGHTA and CDR2 FQGNSA. The V segment lost 8 bases and the J segment 4 bases; nucleotides outside the gene matches: 13. This CDR3 comprises 16 residues.

V gene TRBV18 combines with J gene TRBJ1-1; the D is unclear. Trimming cost V 6 bases and J 1 base, with 15 bases left between them. From germline, CDR1 is KGHSH and CDR2 LQKENI. This CDR3 is built from 15 residues. The CDR3 DNA follows: TGTGCCAGCTCCCTTAACCCAGGAGCGAACACTGAAGCTTTCTTT. It encodes CASSLNPGANTEAFF.

The rearrangement joins TRBV11-3 to TRBJ1-3; 7 nucleotides agree with TRBD1. The CDR3 contains 16 residues. Germline loops: CDR1 SGHNT, CDR2 YENEEA. Germline trimming cut 4 bases from V and 1 base from J; bases unmatched to any gene: 7. The DNA of the CDR3 is TGTGCCAGCAGCTCGTTCGAGGGGGCTTCTGGAAACACCATATATTTT. Its protein product is CASSSFEGASGNTIYF. The full variable domain, rest sourced from reference TRBV11-3 and TRBJ1-3, is EAGVVQSPRYKIIEKKQPVAFWCNPISGHNTLYWYLQNLGQGPELLIRYENEEAVDDSQLPKDRFSAERLKGVDSTLKIQPAELGDSAVYLCASSSFEGASGNTIYFGEGSWLTVV.

This chain uses TRBV20-1 with TRBJ1-6; TRBD1 matches at 7 bases. Trimming at V came to 3 bases and at J to 3 bases, leaving 2 bases not matched to a gene. CDR3 length: 14 residues. Germline V gene lookup returns CDR1 DFQATT and CDR2 SNEGSKA (reference sequence). CDR3 sequence reads: CSASDRDYNSPLHF. DNA for the CDR3: TGCAGTGCTAGCGACAGGGACTATAATTCACCCCTCCACTTT.

The V call is TRBV19, the J call TRBJ2-3; 11 nucleotides match TRBD2. V shed 9 bases and J 5 bases; nucleotides not matched to a gene: 10. The CDR3 consists of 15 residues. Germline-derived CDR1 and CDR2 are LNHDA and SQIVND (reference sequence). In DNA form, the CDR3 reads TGTGCCAGCCGCTGGGGGCTAGCGGGGGGAGATACGCAGTATTTT. Residues: CASRWGLAGGDTQYF.

This clonotype was seen only a few times. The chain recombines TRBV24-1 with TRBJ2-3, with 9 nucleotides matching TRBD2. The CDR3 totals 13 residues. With 6 bases clipped from V and 8 bases from J, the junction kept 5 bases outside the gene matches. CDR1 KGHDR and CDR2 SFDVKD come from the germline V gene. The chain's CDR3 is CATSSAGGGTQYF. The CDR3 DNA sequence: TGTGCCACCAGTTCCGCGGGGGGGGGTACGCAGTATTTT.